A single sample is the source of the 18 T cell receptor beta chains below, sequenced in a study of cytomegalovirus exposure and HLA in healthy donors. The primer mix had 60 Vbeta and 13 Jbeta primers. Repertoires were generated with immunoSEQ multiplex PCR, while TCRdb's copy carries only in-frame clones and drops some. Of fewer than 120,000 clones in the sample, approximately 80% were seen once. Sequenced sample: PBMCs. The receptors originated from a man in his thirties or forties in good health and CMV-seropositive.

The chain couples TRBV2 to TRBJ2-3; 9 bases are a match to TRBD2. V was pared by 2 bases and J by 2 bases, with 5 bases of the junction left unmatched. There are 16 residues in the CDR3. Germline CDR1 is SNHLY and CDR2 is FYNNEI. CDR3 DNA: TGTGCCAGCAGTGAAAGTAGCGGGGGACACACAGATACGCAGTATTTT. The encoded protein is CASSESSGGHTDTQYF.

The chain uses TRBV10-1 and TRBJ1-1, with D possibly TRBD1 on 6 matching bases. From germline, CDR1 is WNHNN and CDR2 SYGVQD (reference sequence). V lost 4 bases and J 9 bases, leaving 15 bases between the germline ends. This CDR3 contains 13 residues. In DNA, the CDR3 is TGCGCCAGCAGTGGGGACATGGAGAGGCAAGCTTTCTTT. This translates into CASSGDMERQAFF.

J is TRBJ1-3 and V is TRBV6-5; tentative D call: TRBD1 (5 bases). Between the trimmed V and J ends, which lost 6 bases and 8 bases, there was a span of 17 bases. CDR1 and CDR2 (germline): MNHEY, SVGAGI. This CDR3 is built from 14 residues. In DNA form, the CDR3 reads TGTGCCAGCAGAAAGGGAGGGGCTGCGGACACCATATATTTT. Residues: CASRKGGAADTIYF.

The chain joins TRBV19 to TRBJ2-7, with 7 bases identical to TRBD2. Trimming cost V 2 bases and J 6 bases; bases outside gene matches: 4. Looked up from germline, CDR1 is LNHDA and CDR2 is SQIVND (reference sequence). This CDR3 spans 13 amino acids. The CDR3 DNA follows: TGTGCCAGTAGTATAATTGGGGAGGGCGAGCAGTACTTC. Amino acid sequence: CASSIIGEGEQYF.

This sequence joins TRBV2 and TRBJ1-2; 10 bases align to TRBD1. The CDR3 extends over 16 amino acids. V lost 5 bases to trimming and J lost 6 bases; unmatched junction nucleotides: 12. Germline CDR1 and CDR2: SNHLY and FYNNEI. CDR3 region: CASSQTGGGIQDGYTF. In nucleotides, the CDR3 is TGTGCCAGCAGTCAGACAGGGGGCGGAATTCAGGATGGCTACACCTTC.

The chain uses TRBV2 and TRBJ2-7, with D possibly TRBD1 on 5 matching bases. Deletions cut 3 bases from V and 10 bases from J, with 13 bases between. There are 12 residues in the CDR3. The germline CDR1 and CDR2 sequences are SNHLY and FYNNEI. The CDR3 sequence: CASSEGRAQQYF. As DNA, the CDR3 is TGTGCCAGCAGTGAGGGCAGGGCGCAACAGTACTTC.

V and J are TRBV23-1 and TRBJ2-2; TRBD1 matches at 8 bases. TRBV23-1 is an ORF for which the function is uncertain. V shed 4 bases and J 3 bases; nucleotides not matched to a gene: 7. This CDR3 has 16 amino acids. The CDR3 DNA reads TGCGCCAGCAGTCCTCGACAGGGGCTGTACACCGGGGAGCTGTTTTTT. Protein: CASSPRQGLYTGELFF.

This clone was observed a handful of times. V is TRBV10-3 and J is TRBJ1-5; TRBD1 agrees at 7 bases. V dropped 2 bases and J dropped 4; count of bases not matched to a gene: 2. Germline assignment: CDR1 ENHRY and CDR2 SYGVKD. There are 14 residues in the CDR3. CDR3 protein: CAISEGTVNQPQHF. The CDR3 DNA reads as TGTGCCATCAGTGAGGGGACAGTGAATCAGCCCCAGCATTTT.

The V gene is TRBV9, the J gene TRBJ2-1, with 12 bases aligning to TRBD2. The CDR3 contains 18 residues. V lost 0 bases, J lost 5 bases, and 9 bases stayed unmatched. Per the germline V gene, CDR1 is SGDLS and CDR2 is YYNGEE. Written as DNA, the CDR3 is TGTGCCAGCAGCGTAGGGACTAGCGGGGTGGCATGGAACAATGAGCAGTTCTTC. Encoded protein: CASSVGTSGVAWNNEQFF.

The rearrangement uses TRBV9 and TRBJ2-2, with D possibly being TRBD1 (5 bases). Trimming pared 4 bases from V and 0 bases from J, leaving 16 bases between. This CDR3 region has 17 residues. Germline V CDR1 and CDR2: SGDLS, YYNGEE. The CDR3 spells CASSTPTDGTNTGELFF. In DNA form, the CDR3 reads TGTGCCAGCAGCACTCCGACAGATGGGACGAACACCGGGGAGCTGTTTTTT.

The genes are TRBV7-2 and TRBJ2-1; 9 bases align to TRBD2. The CDR3 extends over 15 amino acids. Germline V CDR1 and CDR2: SGHTA, FQGNSA. V trimming: 5 bases; J trimming: 6 bases; junction bases outside the gene matches: 8. The CDR3 DNA sequence: TGTGCCAGCAGCCGAGCGGGGGGCCCCCTCAATGAGCAGTTCTTC. This codes for CASSRAGGPLNEQFF.

This sequence joins TRBV9 and TRBJ2-1; D not resolved. Per germline, CDR1 SGDLS and CDR2 YYNGEE. This CDR3 has 15 amino acids. V shed 4 bases and J shed 5 bases, with 16 bases lying between them. CDR3 bases: TGTGCCAGCAGCCGTGGGCCAGAACCCAACAATGAGCAGTTCTTC. It encodes CASSRGPEPNNEQFF.

V is TRBV5-1 and J is TRBJ2-3; perhaps TRBD1 as D (5 bases). In germline, CDR1 is SGHRS, CDR2 YFSETQ. Trimming pared 4 bases from V and 2 bases from J, leaving 14 bases between. CDR3 length: 15 residues. CDR3 loop: CASSHVDSPTDTQYF. Here the CDR3 DNA reads TGCGCCAGCAGCCACGTAGACAGTCCCACAGATACGCAGTATTTT.

V and J are TRBV30 and TRBJ1-2; D is ambiguous. The V and J ends lost 2 bases and 8 bases respectively, with 24 bases between them. CDR1 GTSNPN and CDR2 SVGIG come from the germline V gene (reference sequence). CDR3 length equals 16 residues. The CDR3 sequence is CAWSPSRTPPRWGYTF. The DNA for the CDR3 is TGTGCCTGGAGTCCCTCCAGAACCCCTCCTCGTTGGGGCTACACCTTC.

The V gene is TRBV6-5, the J gene TRBJ2-7; D is undetermined. The V end was cut by 0 bases, the J end by 2 bases, with 11 bases between. Germline-derived CDR1 and CDR2 are MNHEY and SVGAGI. CDR3 size: 15 residues. CDR3 nucleotide sequence: TGTGCCAGCAGTTACTCCCGGGTACGGACCTACGAGCAGTACTTC. Encoded protein: CASSYSRVRTYEQYF.

The rearrangement joins TRBV7-9 to TRBJ2-7, with D maybe TRBD1 (5 bases). This CDR3 contains 14 residues. From germline, CDR1 is SEHNR and CDR2 FQNEAQ (reference sequence). V was cut by 5 bases and J by 2 bases, with 13 bases left in between. The CDR3 region is CASSPDRSPYEQYF. CDR3 coding DNA: TGTGCCAGCAGCCCCGACAGATCTCCCTACGAGCAGTACTTC.

V is TRBV5-1 and J is TRBJ2-5; 7 nucleotides match TRBD1. The CDR3 contains 13 residues. Trimming at V came to 2 bases and at J to 4 bases, leaving 2 bases not matched to a gene. CDR1 SGHRS and CDR2 YFSETQ come from the germline V gene. The CDR3 region has the DNA TGCGCCAGCAGCTTAGGGACAGCAGAGACCCAGTACTTC. Translating it yields CASSLGTAETQYF.

CDR3 loop: CASSVPGQGAGANVLTF. CDR3 DNA sequence: TGTGCCAGCAGTGTTCCGGGACAGGGGGCTGGGGCCAACGTCCTGACTTTC. The rearrangement uses TRBV25-1 and TRBJ2-6, with TRBD1 identical over 11 bases. Germline assignment: CDR1 MGHDK and CDR2 SYGVNS. J gave up 2 bases and V 4 bases, and 4 bases lay outside the gene matches. CDR3 size: 17 residues.